The T cell receptor (beta chain) under discussion was sequenced for a study of T cell responses to AZD1222 COVID-19 vaccine. Repertoires were generated with immunoSEQ multiplex PCR, while TCRdb's copy carries only in-frame clones and drops some. The table includes about 42,000 clones, approximately 88% detected once. From germline, CDR1 is SNHLY and CDR2 FYNNEI. The V and J ends lost 7 bases and 4 bases respectively, with 16 bases between them. The CDR3 is 14 amino acids. Researchers grouped second doses given at about 4 or about 12 weeks into one pool. On this clone: Its antigen is still unknown.

General study findings and limits: At baseline, seropositivity was found in only a handful of AZD1222 recipients. In a largely white British group with more females than males, clonal diversity was possibly underestimated. Researchers report vaccine-associated CD4 TCRs spanning spike, with dominance at 160-218 and 743-854.

This receptor was identified in an adult who received the AZD1222 COVID-19 vaccine. V is TRBV2 and J is TRBJ1-1, with D possibly TRBD1 on 5 matching bases. This specimen consisted of peripheral blood, obtained 28 days after the second AZD1222 dose. This CDR3 reads CASNLGRLATEAFF. Written as DNA, the CDR3 is TGTGCCAGCAACTTGGGACGTTTGGCCACTGAAGCTTTCTTT.